This T cell receptor beta chain was retrieved from a study of T cell responses to AZD1222 COVID-19 vaccine. Comments on this clone: The target antigen is unknown.

Overall study results and limits: Spike-wide coverage was observed for vaccine-associated CD4 TCRs, with dominant responses at 160-218 and 743-854.

TCRdb keeps only in-frame clones here, not all; method: immunoSEQ multiplex PCR. The sample lists some 140,000 clones, approximately 85% occurring once. The germline V and J ends were trimmed by 7 bases and 0 bases, with 7 bases remaining between them. CDR1 and CDR2 (germline): MDHEN, SYDVKM. This CDR3 is built from 13 residues. The gene calls are TRBV28 and TRBJ2-1; D is possibly TRBD2 (5 bases). The starting material was peripheral blood, obtained 28 days after the second dose of the MenACWY control vaccine. This TCR derives from an adult who received the MenACWY meningococcal vaccine as a control. In DNA, the CDR3 is TGTGCCAGCATGGGGAGCTCCTACAATGAGCAGTTCTTC. Translation gives CASMGSSYNEQFF.